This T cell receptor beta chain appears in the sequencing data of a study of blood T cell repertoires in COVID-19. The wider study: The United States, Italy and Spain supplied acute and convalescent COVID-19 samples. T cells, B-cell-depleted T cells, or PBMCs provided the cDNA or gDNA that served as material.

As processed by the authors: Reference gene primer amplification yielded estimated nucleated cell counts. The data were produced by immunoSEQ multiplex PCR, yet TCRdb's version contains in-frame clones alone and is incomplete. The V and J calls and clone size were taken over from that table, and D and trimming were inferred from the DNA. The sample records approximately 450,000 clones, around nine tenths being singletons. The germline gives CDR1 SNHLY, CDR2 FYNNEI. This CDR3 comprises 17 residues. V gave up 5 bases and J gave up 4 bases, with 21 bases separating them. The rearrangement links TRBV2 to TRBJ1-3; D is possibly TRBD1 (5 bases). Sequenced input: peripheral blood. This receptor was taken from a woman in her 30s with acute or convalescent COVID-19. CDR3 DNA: TGTGCCAGCAGTTCCTACAACAGGCCCCGGCGGGGAAACACCATATATTTT. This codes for CASSSYNRPRRGNTIYF.